Presented here are 24 T cell receptor beta chains from one specimen sequenced in a study of shared clonotypes between healthy human individuals. Measured with immunoSEQ multiplex PCR; TCRdb has only the in-frame clones, and not every one. The sample holds a few million clones; 93% are singletons and the top ten take roughly 1.7%. Naive-designated CD8 cells lacked CD45RO, were positively enriched for CCR7, and omitted terminally differentiated effector memory CD45RA+ cells. The sample was naive CD8+ T cells from PBMCs. The receptors derive from a man younger than 35 in good health. Some clones in this sample may be carry-over from other donors' samples.

The chain combines TRBV5-4 with TRBJ2-7; possibly TRBD2 for D (6 bases). There are 18 residues in the CDR3. Germline lookup yields CDR1 SGHNT and CDR2 YYREEE (reference sequence). Trimming took 1 base from V and 2 from J, leaving 22 bases between them. The CDR3 loop is CASSLMWRDGSSTYEQYF. CDR3 in DNA: TGTGCCAGCAGCTTGATGTGGCGTGACGGGAGCTCCACCTACGAGCAGTACTTC.

The J gene is TRBJ2-3, the V gene TRBV29-1; 11 nucleotides line up with TRBD1. CDR3 length: 13 residues. CDR1 is SQVTM and CDR2 is ANQGSEA in the germline V gene. J was trimmed by 4 bases and V by 6 bases; bases with no gene match: 3. CDR3: CSVRTGGADTQYF. The CDR3 nucleotides are TGCAGCGTAAGGACAGGGGGCGCAGATACGCAGTATTTT.

This sequence joins TRBV4-2 and TRBJ2-7; a weak D match, TRBD1 (5 bases). Trimming left V 0 bases short and J 1 base short, with 16 bases between. The CDR3 totals 17 residues. Germline CDR1 and CDR2: LGHNA and YNFKEQ. CDR3 residues: CASSQDGPGIISYEQYF. DNA of the CDR3: TGTGCCAGCAGCCAAGACGGGCCAGGGATCATATCCTACGAGCAGTACTTC.

V and J are TRBV19 and TRBJ2-5, with unresolved D. Germline V gives CDR1 LNHDA, CDR2 SQIVND (reference sequence). V gave up 1 base and J gave up 5 bases, with 8 bases separating them. This CDR3 is built from 13 residues. CDR3 sequence (DNA): TGTGCCAGTAGTATAGCCCGTTTCGAGACCCAGTACTTC. Protein product: CASSIARFETQYF.

This clone was counted a few times. The V call is TRBV10-3, the J call TRBJ1-5; unclear D gene. CDR1 and CDR2 from the germline V gene are ENHRY and SYGVKD. V lost 3 bases, J lost 3 bases, and 12 bases lay in between. The length of the CDR3 is 15 residues. DNA of the CDR3: TGTGCCATCAGTGATAGTAATGACCCCAATCAGCCCCAGCATTTT. Protein sequence: CAISDSNDPNQPQHF.

V usage is TRBV6-5 and J usage is TRBJ2-5, with D unclear. CDR3 length: 16 amino acids. V was cut by 0 bases and J by 2 bases, with 13 bases left in between. Germline V CDR1 and CDR2: MNHEY, SVGAGI. The CDR3 loop reads CASSYSYEDPQETQYF. The CDR3, as DNA: TGTGCCAGCAGTTACTCGTATGAGGACCCTCAAGAGACCCAGTACTTC.

In the case of this clone: This sample includes further DNA sequences coding for the same CDR3. The chain recombines TRBV6-1 with TRBJ2-7; 8 bases match TRBD1. Germline-derived CDR1 and CDR2 are MNHNS and SASEGT. J was trimmed by 2 bases and V by 2 bases; bases with no gene match: 2. This CDR3 has 14 amino acids. CDR3 region: CASSEYRGTYEQYF. CDR3 DNA sequence: TGTGCCAGCAGTGAATACAGGGGGACCTACGAGCAGTACTTC.

This chain uses TRBV5-6 with TRBJ2-5; 10 bases agree with TRBD1. J was trimmed by 2 bases and V by 1 base; bases with no gene match: 5. CDR3 length: 16 amino acids. Germline CDR1 and CDR2: SGHDT and YYEEEE. CDR3 bases: TGTGCCAGCAGCTTGCTCGGACAGGGGGTTCAAGAGACCCAGTACTTC. Amino acid sequence: CASSLLGQGVQETQYF.

The J gene is TRBJ2-7, the V gene TRBV13; 9 bases are a match to TRBD1. The V gene end was trimmed by 5 bases and the J gene end by 6 bases; junction bases not matched to a gene: 11. The germline V gene has CDR1 PRHDT and CDR2 FYEKMQ (reference sequence). The CDR3 is 15 amino acids. The CDR3 loop is CASSLPGQGASEQYF. In nucleotides, the CDR3 is TGTGCCAGCAGCCTACCGGGACAGGGTGCGTCCGAGCAGTACTTC.

DNA of the CDR3: TGTGCCAGCCAGGGGTCCGCAAATGAGCAGTTCTTC. It specifies CASQGSANEQFF. V is TRBV7-9 and J is TRBJ2-1, with D possibly being TRBD1 (6 bases). Germline CDR1 is SEHNR and CDR2 is FQNEAQ (reference sequence). The CDR3 runs 12 residues. V was clipped by 8 bases and J by 7 bases, with 12 bases between them.

This chain connects TRBV7-2 to TRBJ2-2; 16 nucleotides align to TRBD2. Germline CDR1 SGHTA, CDR2 FQGNSA. The CDR3 spans 17 residues. V lost 4 bases, J lost 6 bases, and 5 bases stayed unmatched. The CDR3 DNA reads TGTGCCAGCAGCTCTAGGGGACTAGCGGGAGGGCCCGGGGAGCTGTTTTTT. This codes for CASSSRGLAGGPGELFF.

The V and J genes are TRBV2 and TRBJ2-7; 8 nucleotides agree with TRBD1. The length of the CDR3 is 16 residues. CDR1 SNHLY and CDR2 FYNNEI come from the germline V gene. Losses at the gene ends were 6 bases for V and 3 bases for J; bases not matched to a gene: 13. CDR3 sequence reads: CASRARLTGVLYEQYF. The CDR3 DNA reads TGTGCCAGCAGAGCCCGTCTGACAGGGGTTCTCTACGAGCAGTACTTC.

This clone was seen a single time. The chain joins TRBV6-4 to TRBJ2-3; tentative D call: TRBD2 (5 bases). V was trimmed by 2 bases and J by 3 bases, leaving 9 bases between them. Per germline, CDR1 MRHNA and CDR2 SNTAGT. There are 14 residues in the CDR3. CDR3: CASSDPSGTDTQYF. The CDR3 nucleotides are TGTGCCAGCAGTGACCCCAGCGGTACAGATACGCAGTATTTT.

This chain links TRBV7-8 with TRBJ1-1; D not resolved. The CDR3 length is 15 residues. Trimming shortened V by 5 bases and J by 3 bases, and 16 bases separated the two germline ends. Per germline, CDR1 SGHVS and CDR2 FQNEAQ. The CDR3 here is CASSTSSGSYTEAFF. The CDR3 DNA follows: TGTGCCAGCAGCACCAGTTCCGGGAGCTACACTGAAGCTTTCTTT.

Regarding this clone: The sample holds other DNA sequences that translate to the same CDR3. Here the CDR3 reads CASSLSAGSGANVLTF. CDR3 in DNA: TGTGCCAGCAGTTTATCGGCCGGGTCTGGGGCCAACGTCCTGACTTTC. The V and J genes are TRBV27 and TRBJ2-6; D ambiguous. This CDR3 has 16 amino acids. The V end was cut by 0 bases, the J end by 1 base, with 7 bases between. Germline CDR1 MNHEY, CDR2 SMNVEV (reference sequence).

The chain employs TRBV7-3 and TRBJ2-1; D unresolved. Trimming took 4 bases from V and 8 from J, leaving 12 bases between them. CDR1 is SGHTA and CDR2 is FQGTGA in the germline V gene. This CDR3 has 13 amino acids. CDR3: CASSSPPGDEQFF. Written as DNA, the CDR3 is TGTGCCAGCAGCTCCCCCCCCGGAGATGAGCAGTTCTTC.

The gene calls are TRBV28 and TRBJ2-1; no firm D call. The CDR3 contains 13 residues. The germline CDR1 and CDR2 sequences are MDHEN and SYDVKM. The V end was cut by 2 bases, the J end by 5 bases, with 7 bases between. The CDR3 here is CASSLAINNEQFF. CDR3 DNA: TGTGCCAGCAGTTTAGCGATCAACAATGAGCAGTTCTTC.

The V call is TRBV6-1, the J call TRBJ2-1; TRBD1 matches 8 bases. V was pared by 6 bases and J by 4 bases, with 8 bases of the junction left unmatched. The germline gives CDR1 MNHNS, CDR2 SASEGT. This CDR3 is 15 amino acids long. CDR3 residues: CASRINRGEYNEQFF. In DNA, the CDR3 is TGTGCCAGCAGGATAAACAGGGGGGAGTACAATGAGCAGTTCTTC.

Comment on this clone: This specimen includes other DNA sequences encoding the same CDR3. The chain uses TRBV4-1 and TRBJ1-2; D remains ambiguous. The germline CDR1 and CDR2 sequences are MGHRA and YSYEKL. This CDR3 region has 13 residues. Trimming cost V 1 base and J 4 bases, with 7 bases left between them. The CDR3 DNA is TGCGCCAGCAGCCAAGGGCAGTCCTATGGCTACACCTTC. Its translation is CASSQGQSYGYTF.

This chain joins TRBV7-9 and TRBJ2-2; D possibly corresponds to TRBD1 (6 bases). Germline V gene sequence: CDR1 SEHNR, CDR2 FQNEAQ (reference sequence). The V end was cut by 3 bases, the J end by 5 bases, with 13 bases between. CDR3 length: 15 residues. The CDR3 loop is CASSFNRAQTGELFF. CDR3 DNA: TGTGCCAGCAGCTTTAACAGGGCTCAAACCGGGGAGCTGTTTTTT.

The rearrangement links TRBV9 to TRBJ2-5; TRBD1 matches at 8 bases. CDR3 size: 15 residues. Germline V gene data show CDR1 as SGDLS and CDR2 as YYNGEE. V trimming: 2 bases; J trimming: 5 bases; junction bases outside the gene matches: 8. The CDR3 loop is CASSVDRARSETQYF. Here the CDR3 DNA reads TGTGCCAGCAGCGTGGACAGGGCTAGAAGCGAGACCCAGTACTTC. The full variable domain, completed using reference TRBV9 and TRBJ2-5, is DSGVTQTPKHLITATGQRVTLRCSPRSGDLSVYWYQQSLDQGLQFLIQYYNGEERAKGNILERFSAQQFPDLHSELNLSSLELGDSALYFCASSVDRARSETQYFGPGTRLLVL.

The CDR3 here is CASKGQGAREKLFF. CDR3 coding DNA: TGTGCCAGCAAAGGACAGGGGGCTCGTGAAAAACTGTTTTTT. This sequence joins TRBV27 and TRBJ1-4; 11 bases fit TRBD1. The length of the CDR3 is 14 residues. The germline CDR1 and CDR2 sequences are MNHEY and SMNVEV (reference sequence). The junction had 5 bases not matched to a gene; V was cut back by 7 bases and J by 7 bases.

CDR3 nucleotide sequence: TGTGCCAGCAGCTCTCAGGGGTTGATCTACGAGCAGTACTTC. Translation: CASSSQGLIYEQYF. V and J are TRBV27 and TRBJ2-7, with D maybe TRBD1 (6 bases). The germline V gene encodes CDR1 MNHEY and CDR2 SMNVEV (reference sequence). This CDR3 comprises 14 residues. V dropped 6 bases and J dropped 3 bases, with 15 bases sitting between them.

V is TRBV11-2 and J is TRBJ2-5; D may match TRBD1 or TRBD2 (5 bases each). The CDR3 runs to 15 residues. Trimming left V 3 bases short and J 5 bases short, with 16 bases between. The germline CDR1 and CDR2 sequences are SGHAT and FQNNGV. For the CDR3, the DNA is TGTGCCAGCAGCTTGGAGTATGACAGAGGGGAGACCCAGTACTTC. This gives the protein CASSLEYDRGETQYF.